This entry describes one T cell receptor (beta chain). The antigen is unknown. Some clones are missing from TCRdb's copy, which holds only in-frame ones; the method was immunoSEQ multiplex PCR. This sample has approximately 170,000 clones; roughly 84% occur once, and the top ten carry 10% to 13%. This specimen comes from a study of cytomegalovirus exposure and HLA in healthy donors. The overall study: Per a later analysis, the approximately 690 first-cohort and approximately 120 validation repertoires shared one platform. Findings and limits, study-wide: In vitro assays verified that three CMV-associated chains recognized CMV antigens specifically.

The CDR3 runs to 14 residues. Trimming at V came to 4 bases and at J to 3 bases, leaving 3 bases not matched to a gene. Germline-derived CDR1 and CDR2 are LNHDA and SQIVND (reference sequence). These donors were members of the approximately 120-subject validation cohort, a group separate from the roughly 670-subject first cohort. The clonotype comes from a man younger than 45 in good health and CMV-seropositive. This rearrangement joins TRBV19 to TRBJ2-3; 8 nucleotides match TRBD1. Specimen: PBMCs. The CDR3, as DNA: TGTGCCAGTAGTAAAGACAGGGGAACAGATACGCAGTATTTT. Amino acids: CASSKDRGTDTQYF.